Sequencing of this T cell receptor (beta chain) was carried out in a study of blood T cell repertoires in COVID-19. The CDR3 spans 15 residues. J gave up 8 bases and V 5 bases, and 5 bases lay outside the gene matches. The germline CDR1 and CDR2 sequences are LNHDA and SQIVND (reference sequence). The protocol was immunoSEQ multiplex PCR, while the TCRdb copy is restricted to in-frame clones and leaves out a portion. The sample carries 500,000 or so clones, about nine tenths recorded once. Sequencing input: PBMCs or T cells enriched from blood (not recorded which). The TCR originated in a young woman who had recovered from COVID-19. The gene calls are TRBV19 and TRBJ2-1; 14 nucleotides align to TRBD2. The CDR3 DNA sequence: TGTGCCAGTAGTGTGGGACTAGCGGGGGTTGATGAGCAGTTCTTC. Translated, it gives CASSVGLAGVDEQFF.